This paragraph covers one T cell receptor (beta chain) sequence. As yet, its antigen is unknown. The record originates from a study of chemoradiotherapy in HPV16-positive cancers. Study as a whole: Candidate HPV-specific clones and shared TCR motifs came from a couple of HPV16-positive patients.

Whole-study findings and limits: Candidate HPV-specific clones and E7-related TCR motifs grew in tumor during treatment. HPV-responsive T-cell expansion during chemoradiotherapy was linked to improved recurrence-free survival in HPV16-positive patients.

V was pared by 3 bases and J by 1 base, with 10 bases of the junction left unmatched. CDR3 length: 16 residues. The germline V gene encodes CDR1 SGHKS and CDR2 YYEKEE (reference sequence). The assay was immunoSEQ multiplex PCR, and TCRdb's table has in-frame clones only and misses some. The repertoire holds roughly 28,000 clones, with more than 75% as singletons. Over chemoradiotherapy, repertoires were sampled more than once. This receptor was identified in a human donor with HPV-associated anogenital cancer. Source: blood, taken from a patient who underwent chemoradiotherapy. The chain combines TRBV5-5 with TRBJ2-7, with TRBD2 matching 7 bases. For the CDR3, the DNA is TGTGCCAGCAGCTCCCAGGCGGGGGTCCTTTCCTACGAGCAGTACTTC. Protein product: CASSSQAGVLSYEQYF.